The present TCR beta chain was sequenced within a study of T cells in Graves' hyperthyroidism and ophthalmopathy (dated by TCRdb to about 2019). Turning to the overall study: Peripheral blood was collected at initial diagnosis, before any treatment. To identify distinguishing TCR V-J signatures, a discovery cohort of about 100 patients was used, comprising 43 with Graves' ophthalmopathy and around 57 with stable Graves' hyperthyroidism. An independent validation cohort of fewer than 20 hyperthyroidism patients and about 16 patients who later progressed to ophthalmopathy tested prospective prediction of ophthalmopathy. The roughly 100 discovery patients were randomly divided into training and test sets at a 7:3 ratio. Thyroid tissue and blood T-cell repertoires from about six Graves' hyperthyroidism patients were also compared in the study. Following sampling, methimazole starting at 30 mg daily was given to hyperthyroidism patients, and high-dose intravenous methylprednisolone was given to ophthalmopathy patients. TCR Vbeta CDR3 sequencing of 140 or so peripheral blood samples (over 40 ophthalmopathy, about 80 hyperthyroidism and approximately 17 progressor patients) is reported in the paper.

The TCR beta CDR3 regions were amplified from RNA transcripts. For the first round of RT-PCR on the TCR CDR3, the HTBI primer set was used together with the Qiagen OneStep RT-PCR kit. A second multiplex PCR round built the libraries, followed by size selection and purification. The libraries were sequenced on an Illumina HiSeq2000 using paired-end 100 bp reads. On the authors' methods: Raw data were processed with SOAPnuke, discarding reads with adapters, uncalled bases, mean Phred below 15, or no exact constant-primer or identifier match. COPE v1.2.5 was used to merge the high-quality paired reads, and each unique nucleotide sequence was defined as a clonotype. MiTCR v1.1 was used to align clonotypes to the IMGT TRBV, TRBD and TRBJ reference segments. Only V-J combinations with frequency above 0.0001, covering about 99% of repertoires, were analysed. A TCS score was defined as the ratio between F50 (clonal expansion) and ExV (chaos), using BLOSUM62-based TCRdist between CDR3 peptides within each V-J. Welch's t-statistics and random forest reduced roughly 540 V-J features to about 12, which were used in a naive Bayes classifier (R e1071). Through fastp at Q25 and MiXCR, TCRdb rebuilt clones from the public reads, retaining in-frame beta chains. Identical CDR3 proteins give one entry, which carries the most common genes and DNA. The V and J calls follow TCRdb's processing rather than the paper's. Recorded for this sample are 400,000 to 500,000 distinct CDR3 sequences; about 15% of them occurred a single time. Approximately 13% of the sample comes from the top ten.

The CDR3 measures 15 amino acids from cysteine to phenylalanine. The sequence is cut down to CDR3 DNA, 45 bases in frame from base 1. The junction shows trimming of 0 bases on V and 3 bases on J, plus 9 bases between the germline ends. What the study reported, not specific to this receptor: A model built on a 13 V-J signature distinguished ophthalmopathy from stable hyperthyroidism, reaching roughly 88% sensitivity and 81.08% specificity in cross-validation and 80%/75% in testing. Sample size was not statistically predetermined, and blinding of investigators to group allocation was not performed. Most expanded thyroid clonotypes (frequency above 0.001) were also found in blood, which suggests that blood repertoires may mirror thyroid immune responses. During validation, the model predicted progression to ophthalmopathy a median of about 6.3 months ahead of onset, with around 71% sensitivity and around 72% specificity.

This clonotype was observed at least ten times. Its antigen target is currently unknown. Per-nucleotide qualities are absent, and no much larger clonotype sits a single base away. In the ophthalmopathy patients, disease was moderately to severely active, with a Clinical Activity Score of 3 or more, a NOSPECS grade of 4 or more, and a duration of less than 3 months. Any patient with an uncontrolled infection, another autoimmune disease, pregnancy or lactation was excluded. Diagnoses were established on the basis of clinical symptoms, serum thyroxine and TRAb, thyroid ultrasound, and orbital computed tomography. PBMCs were separated from about 10 ml of fresh peripheral blood using Ficoll-Paque density gradient centrifugation. Total RNA was extracted with Trizol reagent, and quality was checked on an Agilent 2100 Bioanalyzer.

The TCR comes from a man between 18 and 35 years old with Graves' ophthalmopathy. The sequence is built from TRBV12-3 or TRBV12-4 and TRBJ2-1; TRBD2 could be the D gene, as 5 bases match. The sample comprised blood. The bases read TGTGCCAGCAGTTTAGCGCTGAGCGGCTACAATGAGCAGTTCTTC. The resulting protein is CASSLALSGYNEQFF.